Shown below are 19 T cell receptor beta chains from a single sample sequenced in a study of post-analysis software for immune sequencing data. Their specific antigens are unknown. Each TCR beta cDNA library carried unique molecular identifiers. TCRdb called the PCR reads again in MiXCR, with one record for every CDR3 protein. This sample has 650,000 to 850,000 distinct CDR3 sequences, with roughly 50% found just once. Study-level results: A handful of TRBV segments were significantly more frequent in patients than in controls. TRBV5-6, TRBV5-1 and TRBV20-1 were among these segments.

The sequenced sample was blood. Receptors originate from a girl aged 5 to 17 with multiple sclerosis.

This chain connects TRBV7-9 to TRBJ1-2; D is ambiguous. This CDR3 is built from 15 residues. Germline assignment: CDR1 SEHNR and CDR2 FQNEAQ (reference sequence). V lost 2 bases and J lost 0, with 10 bases in between. The CDR3 region is CASSLYQVSNYGYTF. In DNA form, the CDR3 reads TGTGCCAGCAGCTTATACCAGGTCTCTAACTATGGCTACACCTTC. The full variable domain, in which reference TRBV7-9 and TRBJ1-2 provide the parts outside the CDR3, is DTGVSQNPRHKITKRGQNVTFRCDPISEHNRLYWYRQTLGQGPEFLTYFQNEAQLEKSRLLSDRFSAERPKGSFSTLEIQRTEQGDSAMYLCASSLYQVSNYGYTFGSGTRLTVV.

This clonotype was observed a few times. The gene calls are TRBV20-1 and TRBJ2-1, with 9 bases lining up with TRBD2. The CDR3 is 16 amino acids. V dropped 0 bases and J dropped 6; count of bases not matched to a gene: 9. The V gene's germline CDR1 is DFQATT and CDR2 SNEGSKA (reference sequence). The CDR3 spells CSARDFTSGRPNEQFF. The DNA for the CDR3 is TGCAGTGCTAGAGATTTTACTAGCGGGCGTCCCAATGAGCAGTTCTTC.

The chain is built from TRBV20-1 and TRBJ2-1; 7 bases align to TRBD1. Germline V gene sequence: CDR1 DFQATT, CDR2 SNEGSKA (reference sequence). The length of the CDR3 is 14 residues. V dropped 6 bases and J dropped 9; count of bases not matched to a gene: 14. The CDR3 DNA sequence: TGCAGTGCCTCGATCGGACAGGCCAGCGGTGAGCAGTTCTTC. This gives the protein CSASIGQASGEQFF.

The chain combines TRBV2 with TRBJ2-7, with 7 bases identical to TRBD2. After removal of 2 bases from V and 4 bases from J, the junction contained 17 bases not matched to a gene. CDR1 and CDR2 from the germline V gene are SNHLY and FYNNEI. The CDR3 contains 18 residues. The CDR3 loop is CASSERRYAAGEGYEQYF. The DNA for the CDR3 is TGTGCCAGCAGTGAAAGGCGGTATGCGGCGGGAGAGGGGTACGAGCAGTACTTC.

This sequence joins TRBV29-1 and TRBJ1-1, with D uncertain. Deletions cut 7 bases from V and 0 bases from J, with 12 bases between. Germline CDR1 is SQVTM and CDR2 is ANQGSEA. There are 13 residues in the CDR3. In DNA form, the CDR3 reads TGCAGCGGCTTGAGGGCGATGAACACTGAAGCTTTCTTT. This encodes CSGLRAMNTEAFF.

The rearrangement joins TRBV7-3 to TRBJ2-7; D is perhaps TRBD1 (5 bases). This CDR3 has 17 amino acids. Per the germline V gene, CDR1 is SGHTA and CDR2 is FQGTGA. V dropped 1 base and J dropped 7 bases, with 23 bases sitting between them. CDR3 DNA sequence: TGTGCCAGCAGCTTAAGGCAGGGCAGTGAGTCCTACAATGAGCAGTACTTC. It encodes CASSLRQGSESYNEQYF.

V usage is TRBV18 and J usage is TRBJ2-5; TRBD2 matches at 9 bases. This CDR3 spans 15 amino acids. V trimming: 0 bases; J trimming: 4 bases; junction bases outside the gene matches: 3. Germline loops: CDR1 KGHSH, CDR2 LQKENI. CDR3 nucleotide sequence: TGTGCCAGCTCACCACCCGGGACTAGCTCAGAGACCCAGTACTTC. It yields the protein CASSPPGTSSETQYF.

A few counts support this clonotype. V is TRBV18 and J is TRBJ1-1, with TRBD1 matching 7 bases. Germline CDR1 reads KGHSH; CDR2 reads LQKENI. V dropped 1 base and J dropped 1; count of bases not matched to a gene: 0. This CDR3 has 14 residues. DNA for the CDR3: TGTGCCAGCTCACCACAGGGGGCGAACACTGAAGCTTTCTTT. This codes for CASSPQGANTEAFF.

The V call is TRBV20-1, the J call TRBJ1-1; D is unclear. The CDR3 length is 11 residues. V was shortened by 4 bases and J by 8 bases, with 11 bases between the two germline ends. CDR1 is DFQATT, CDR2 SNEGSKA, per germline (reference sequence). Here the CDR3 reads CSAIKGPEAFF. The CDR3, as DNA: TGCAGTGCTATAAAGGGCCCCGAAGCTTTCTTT.

This clonotype has a handful of counts. The rearrangement links TRBV27 to TRBJ2-7; 9 bases fit TRBD1. The CDR3 totals 14 residues. In germline, CDR1 is MNHEY, CDR2 SMNVEV (reference sequence). Trimming removed 6 bases from V and 5 bases from J; junction bases left unmatched: 8. The CDR3 region is CASRFRDRDNEQYF. The CDR3 bases are TGTGCCAGCAGATTCCGGGACAGGGACAACGAGCAGTACTTC.

On this clonotype: One junction end does not reproduce the germline sequence, and a read error may be involved. This rearrangement joins TRBV3-1 to TRBJ2-5, with TRBD2 matching over 12 bases. Matching the DNA end better, TRBJ2-7 makes the J call doubtful. In germline, CDR1 is LGHDT, CDR2 YNNKEL (reference sequence). The CDR3 runs to 13 residues. In DNA, the CDR3 is TGTGCCGGCAGCCAACTAGCGGGGGGCGAGCAGTACTTC. Its translation: CAGSQLAGGEQYF.

The V and J genes are TRBV11-1 and TRBJ2-5, with TRBD1 as a possible D gene (5 bases). Germline V gene lookup returns CDR1 SGHAT and CDR2 FQDESV (reference sequence). This CDR3 is built from 16 residues. The V and J ends lost 6 bases and 0 bases respectively, with 17 bases between them. The CDR3 bases are TGTGCCAGCAGGGCGGACGCCAGGGCTTACCAAGAGACCCAGTACTTC. It codes for CASRADARAYQETQYF.

This clonotype was counted between two and nine times. The V and J genes are TRBV29-1 and TRBJ2-5; D may match TRBD1 or TRBD2 (7 bases each). CDR1 is SQVTM and CDR2 is ANQGSEA in the germline V gene. The CDR3 has 14 residues. V was shortened by 1 base and J by 5 bases, with 14 bases between the two germline ends. The CDR3 region is CSVEGEGAPETQYF. The CDR3 nucleotides are TGCAGCGTTGAAGGGGAGGGGGCCCCGGAGACCCAGTACTTC.

J is TRBJ1-6 and V is TRBV10-3; weak D call: TRBD1 (6 bases). The V and J ends lost 10 bases and 6 bases respectively, with 16 bases between them. The germline V gene has CDR1 ENHRY and CDR2 SYGVKD. CDR3 size: 14 residues. DNA of the CDR3: TGTGCCAGCTCGCTTCAGGGGAGTAATTCACCCCTCCACTTT. Translation gives CASSLQGSNSPLHF.

This sequence joins TRBV9 and TRBJ2-5; the D gene is possibly TRBD2 (5 bases). The germline V gene has CDR1 SGDLS and CDR2 YYNGEE. V dropped 3 bases and J dropped 1 base, with 10 bases sitting between them. The CDR3 length is 14 residues. CDR3 amino acids: CASSERGIQETQYF. CDR3 nucleotides: TGTGCCAGCAGCGAACGGGGTATCCAAGAGACCCAGTACTTC. Together with reference TRBV9 and TRBJ2-5, the CDR3 gives the full variable domain: DSGVTQTPKHLITATGQRVTLRCSPRSGDLSVYWYQQSLDQGLQFLIQYYNGEERAKGNILERFSAQQFPDLHSELNLSSLELGDSALYFCASSERGIQETQYFGPGTRLLVL.

The rearrangement joins TRBV7-9 to TRBJ2-7; weak D call: TRBD2 (7 bases). The CDR3 totals 15 residues. Germline loops: CDR1 SEHNR, CDR2 FQNEAQ (reference sequence). V shed 1 base and J shed 7 bases, with 17 bases lying between them. The CDR3 sequence is CASSLGEGVLREQYF. The CDR3 DNA is TGTGCCAGCAGCTTAGGGGAGGGGGTCCTACGAGAGCAGTACTTC.

The rearrangement links TRBV7-2 to TRBJ2-1; 7 nucleotides align to TRBD1. CDR3 length equals 16 residues. Germline V lookup: CDR1 SGHTA, CDR2 FQGNSA. Trimming at V came to 4 bases and at J to 4 bases, leaving 10 bases not matched to a gene. CDR3 DNA sequence: TGTGCCAGCAGCTCCACACAGGGGTGGTATTACAATGAGCAGTTCTTC. Its protein product is CASSSTQGWYYNEQFF. Variable domain in full (rest from reference TRBV7-2 and TRBJ2-1): GAGVSQSPSNKVTEKGKDVELRCDPISGHTALYWYRQSLGQGLEFLIYFQGNSAPDKSGLPSDRFSAERTGGSVSTLTIQRTQQEDSAVYLCASSSTQGWYYNEQFFGPGTRLTVL.

The gene calls are TRBV7-8 and TRBJ2-1; D is uncertain. Looked up from germline, CDR1 is SGHVS and CDR2 is FQNEAQ. Trimming shortened V by 1 base and J by 6 bases, and 13 bases separated the two germline ends. The CDR3 totals 15 residues. The CDR3 DNA reads as TGTGCCAGCAGCTTAGATAGGGTAAGGGCCAATGAGCAGTTCTTC. It translates to CASSLDRVRANEQFF.

This clonotype was picked up a small number of times. The rearrangement links TRBV29-1 to TRBJ1-2; maybe TRBD1 (6 bases). This CDR3 has 15 amino acids. The germline V and J ends were trimmed by 6 bases and 5 bases, with 22 bases remaining between them. Germline V gives CDR1 SQVTM, CDR2 ANQGSEA. The CDR3 here is CSVPFQGPTWYGYTF. The CDR3 region has the DNA TGCAGCGTACCCTTCCAGGGGCCCACTTGGTATGGCTACACCTTC.